This T cell receptor beta chain was recovered during a study of tumor-infiltrating lymphocytes in primary liver carcinoma. This clonotype has ten or more counts. Total RNA (roughly 530 ng) served as template for TCR beta cDNA synthesis primed by a constant-region primer. It was through three nested multiplex PCR rounds of slightly modified ARM-PCR that TCR beta libraries arose. Researchers ran the first two PCR rounds for roughly 10 cycles each with TRBV1-TRBV30 forward primers and a C-beta reverse primer. TCRdb re-derived calls from the multiplex PCR reads in MiXCR, one entry per CDR3 protein. The data contain tens of thousands of distinct CDR3 sequences, more than 60% of them singletons. Trimming cost V 2 bases and J 6 bases, with 17 bases left between them. Germline V lookup: CDR1 MNHNS, CDR2 SASEGT. The CDR3 is 16 amino acids. For each extraction, RNA and DNA were obtained together from about 21-30 mg of unsorted bulk tissue.

The rearrangement links TRBV6-1 to TRBJ1-5; D is perhaps TRBD1 (6 bases). This receptor was identified in a woman in her 30s with primary liver carcinoma and hepatitis B virus infection. Input material: tumor-adjacent normal liver tissue. The CDR3 DNA sequence: TGTGCCAGCAGTGAACAGGGGAGCGTCCCCAGTCAGCCCCAGCATTTT. Translating gives CASSEQGSVPSQPQHF.